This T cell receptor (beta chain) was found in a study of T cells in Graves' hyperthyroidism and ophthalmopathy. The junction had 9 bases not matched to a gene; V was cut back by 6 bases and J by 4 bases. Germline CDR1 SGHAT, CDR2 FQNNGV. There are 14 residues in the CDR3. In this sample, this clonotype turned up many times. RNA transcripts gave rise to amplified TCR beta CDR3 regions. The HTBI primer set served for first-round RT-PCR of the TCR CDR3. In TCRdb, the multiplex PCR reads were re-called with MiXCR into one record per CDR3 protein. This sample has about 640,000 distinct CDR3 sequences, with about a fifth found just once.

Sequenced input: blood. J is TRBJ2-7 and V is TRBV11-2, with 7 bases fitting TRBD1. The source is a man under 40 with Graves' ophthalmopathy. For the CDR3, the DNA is TGTGCCAGCAGGTCGACAGGGCTTCTGTACGAGCAGTACTTC. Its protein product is CASRSTGLLYEQYF. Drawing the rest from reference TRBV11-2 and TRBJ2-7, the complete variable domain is EAGVAQSPRYKIIEKRQSVAFWCNPISGHATLYWYQQILGQGPKLLIQFQNNGVVDDSQLPKDRFSAERLKGVDSTLKIQPAKLEDSAVYLCASRSTGLLYEQYFGPGTRLTVT.